This T cell receptor beta chain was recorded in a study of somatic mutations in cytotoxic T cells in rheumatoid arthritis. Whole-study context: Collection of patient blood (approximately 30 ml EDTA) took place right after diagnosis, before any treatment. Findings and limits, study-wide: CD8+ clonality rose with age in rheumatoid arthritis patients, unlike in healthy controls.

With 1 base removed from V and 8 bases from J, the gap between germline ends came to 9 bases. The CDR3 is made up of 13 amino acids. Germline V gene lookup returns CDR1 SEHNR and CDR2 FQNEAQ (reference sequence). Note on this clone: Its antigen is undetermined.

Data came from immunoSEQ multiplex PCR; TCRdb stores just in-frame clones and leaves some out. The repertoire holds roughly 30,000 clones, with approximately 86% as singletons. The sequence was collected from an adult with rheumatoid arthritis. Input material: CD8+ T cells sorted from blood. V is TRBV7-9 and J is TRBJ2-1; D might be TRBD1 or TRBD2, each matching 5 bases. CDR3 nucleotide sequence: TGTGCCAGCAGCTTAGTGATGGGGGATGAGCAGTTCTTC. Translation: CASSLVMGDEQFF.